The source of this TCR beta chain is a study of blood T cells in healthy people across ages. The authors ran a second PCR of 7 to 11 cycles using a sample-barcoded 5' primer and a J-beta primer mix. A template-switch adaptor containing 12 random nucleotides labeled each cDNA molecule. MiXCR, run by TCRdb on the 5' RACE reads, gives a single entry per CDR3 protein. The table lists around 970,000 distinct CDR3 sequences, just over 50% of them singletons, with about a fifth in the top ten. Concerning this clonotype: What it binds is not known.

Every participating donor contributed 7.5 to 10 milliliters of peripheral blood through a draw. V dropped 5 bases and J dropped 10 bases, with 21 bases sitting between them. CDR1 is MDHEN and CDR2 is SYDVKM in the germline V gene. This CDR3 is built from 14 residues. Study results and caveats: Because sorting was not performed, PBMCs prevented conclusive naive versus antigen-experienced comparison. Per million T cells, the diversity of TCR beta decreased roughly linearly as age advanced.

This chain connects TRBV28 to TRBJ2-7, with D unresolved. The specimen sequenced was blood. This receptor was obtained from a woman in her fifties or sixties in good health. CDR3: CASSGGWRPETQYF. The CDR3 coding sequence is TGTGCCAGCAGTGGCGGATGGCGGCCGGAAACCCAGTACTTC.